This T cell receptor (beta chain) was sequenced in a study of glioma-infiltrating T cells after dendritic cell vaccination. As for the study in general: Monocyte-derived dendritic cells, cultured 7 to 8 days with IL-4 and GM-CSF, were pulsed with autologous tumor lysate. Patients received three intradermal dendritic cell vaccine injections at biweekly intervals.

Isocitrate dehydrogenase mutation was absent in all glioblastoma patients. Produced via immunoSEQ multiplex PCR; TCRdb's table is partial and in-frame only. Of roughly 90,000 clones detected, 85% to 90% appear once; the ten largest clones hold 15% to 18%. The CDR3 consists of 15 residues. The germline V and J ends were trimmed by 3 bases and 4 bases, with 10 bases remaining between them. CDR1 and CDR2 from the germline V gene are LGHNA and YSLEER. This clonotype was obtained from a human donor with glioblastoma. The material sequenced was blood, taken before dendritic cell vaccination. The V call is TRBV4-3, the J call TRBJ2-6, with D unresolved. DNA for the CDR3: TGCGCCAGCAGCCAGGCGGTGAGCGGGGCCAACGTCCTGACTTTC. It specifies CASSQAVSGANVLTF.